Reported below is one T cell receptor beta chain. Sequence at one end of the junction differs from germline and may be a read error. The germline gives CDR1 MNHNY, CDR2 SVGAGI (reference sequence). The CDR3 is 14 amino acids. Original analysis: Quantification of nucleated cells was approximated via reference gene primer amplification. Measured with immunoSEQ multiplex PCR; TCRdb has only the in-frame clones, and not every one. V and J calls and clone size are as listed in that table; D and trimming were resolved from the DNA. The sample contains 70,000 to 100,000 clones, roughly nine tenths of which appear only once. This sample was included in a study of blood T cell repertoires in COVID-19. About the study: The United States, Italy and Spain supplied acute and convalescent COVID-19 samples.

Seattle-derived patients entered the study during active infection and were followed longitudinally. The TCR sequence derives from a woman aged 55-69 years with COVID-19, enrolled during active disease. This chain joins TRBV6-6 and TRBJ2-7, with D possibly TRBD2 on 6 matching bases. The sample comprised peripheral blood. The CDR3 reads CASSSNPGLPRLGF. DNA for the CDR3: TGTGCCAGCAGTTCCAACCCGGGACTTCCAAGGTTAGGGTTC.